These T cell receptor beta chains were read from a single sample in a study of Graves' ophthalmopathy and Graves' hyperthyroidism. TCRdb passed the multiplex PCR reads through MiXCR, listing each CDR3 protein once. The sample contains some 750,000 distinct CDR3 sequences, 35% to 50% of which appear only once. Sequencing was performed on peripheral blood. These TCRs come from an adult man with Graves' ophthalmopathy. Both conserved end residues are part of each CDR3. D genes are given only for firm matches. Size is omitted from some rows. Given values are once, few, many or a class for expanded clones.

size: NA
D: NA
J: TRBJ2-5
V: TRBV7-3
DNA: TGTGCCAGCAGGCCCACAGGGGAGGACCTCCAAGAGACCCAGTACTTC
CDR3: CASRPTGEDLQETQYF

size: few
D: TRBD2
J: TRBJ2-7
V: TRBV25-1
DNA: TGTGCCAGCAGTGTTGGGTCTGGGGGGGGCTACGAGCAGTACTTC
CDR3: CASSVGSGGGYEQYF

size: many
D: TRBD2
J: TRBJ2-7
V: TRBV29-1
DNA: TGCAGCGTTGAAGGGCGCGGGAGAGCCTACGAGCAGTACTTC
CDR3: CSVEGRGRAYEQYF

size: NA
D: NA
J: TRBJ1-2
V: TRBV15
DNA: TGTGCCAGCAGCTTAGGGGAATTAAACTATGGCTACACCTTC
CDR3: CASSLGELNYGYTF

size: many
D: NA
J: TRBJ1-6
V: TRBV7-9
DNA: TGTGCCAGCAGCTTGTATGATTCACCCCTCCACTTT
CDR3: CASSLYDSPLHF

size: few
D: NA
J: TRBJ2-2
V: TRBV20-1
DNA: TGCAGTGCTAGGAAGAACACCGGGGAGCTGTTTTTT
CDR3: CSARKNTGELFF

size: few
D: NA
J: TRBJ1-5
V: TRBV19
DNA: TGTGCCAGTAGTATTATAAATCAGCCCCAGCATTTT
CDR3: CASSIINQPQHF

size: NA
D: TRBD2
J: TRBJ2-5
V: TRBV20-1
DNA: TGCAGTGCTAGTCGGGCACGGGGGGGTATGTCAGGGACCCAGTACTTC
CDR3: CSASRARGGMSGTQYF

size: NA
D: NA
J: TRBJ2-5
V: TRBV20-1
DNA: TGCAGTGCGGTCAAGGCGAGTGGGGATGGGAAGACCCAGTACTTC
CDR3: CSAVKASGDGKTQYF

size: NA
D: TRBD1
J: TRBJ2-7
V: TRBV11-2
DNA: TGTGCCAGCAGCTTAGGGCCGGGACAGTTCTACGAGCAGTACTTC
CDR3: CASSLGPGQFYEQYF

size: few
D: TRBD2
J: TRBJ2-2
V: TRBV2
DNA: TGTGCCAGCAGTAGATCCGGGACTAGCGGGGGCAGAGGCACCGGGGAGCTGTTTTTT
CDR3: CASSRSGTSGGRGTGELFF

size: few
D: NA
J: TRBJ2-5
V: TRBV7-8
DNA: TGTGCCAGCAGCCAAGATCGGGCCGGGGAGACCCAGTACTTC
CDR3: CASSQDRAGETQYF

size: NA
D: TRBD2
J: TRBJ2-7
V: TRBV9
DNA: TGTGCCAGCAGCGTTGGAGCGGGAGGTTCCTCCTACGAGCAGTACTTC
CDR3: CASSVGAGGSSYEQYF